Below, 5 T cell receptor beta chains from the same sample are listed, as sequenced in a study of CD8+ T cells in alopecia areata. Reverse transcribed after extraction, RNA yielded cDNA as the sequencing template. Profiled with immunoSEQ multiplex PCR; TCRdb holds only in-frame clones, not every one. The sample has approximately 140,000 clones; about 87% are singletons. This specimen consisted of CD8+ T cells sorted from blood, obtained at week 0. All receptors derive from a human donor with alopecia areata.

The chain carries TRBV7-2 and TRBJ2-7; 10 bases align to TRBD2. The V gene end was trimmed by 2 bases and the J gene end by 6 bases; junction bases not matched to a gene: 7. Germline loops: CDR1 SGHTA, CDR2 FQGNSA. The CDR3 covers 15 residues. CDR3 in DNA: TGTGCCAGCAGCTTAACCCCTAGCGGGAGTTCCGAGCAGTACTTC. Residues: CASSLTPSGSSEQYF.

The rearrangement uses TRBV13 and TRBJ2-5; D not certain. The V and J ends lost 5 bases and 1 base respectively, with 11 bases between them. The CDR3 sequence is 14 residues long. CDR1 is PRHDT and CDR2 is FYEKMQ in the germline V gene (reference sequence). The CDR3 here is CASSPPDTQETQYF. The CDR3 coding sequence is TGTGCCAGCAGCCCGCCAGACACCCAAGAGACCCAGTACTTC.

The chain links TRBV30 to TRBJ1-1; D remains unclear. Per germline, CDR1 GTSNPN and CDR2 SVGIG (reference sequence). V was trimmed by 4 bases and J by 2 bases, leaving 5 bases between them. The CDR3 length is 11 residues. The CDR3 region is CAWKGNTEAFF. The DNA for the CDR3 is TGTGCCTGGAAGGGTAACACTGAAGCTTTCTTT.

This clone has more than one count but fewer than ten. The chain has TRBV29-1 and TRBJ1-1, with D maybe TRBD1 (5 bases). V was clipped by 3 bases and J by 7 bases, with 9 bases between them. The CDR3 is made up of 11 amino acids. Germline loops: CDR1 SQVTM, CDR2 ANQGSEA. CDR3: CSVDGANEAFF. The DNA of the CDR3 is TGCAGCGTTGATGGGGCAAATGAAGCTTTCTTT.

V is TRBV27 and J is TRBJ2-1; possibly TRBD1 for D (6 bases). V lost 6 bases and J lost 7, with 25 bases in between. The CDR3 consists of 17 residues. Per the germline V gene, CDR1 is MNHEY and CDR2 is SMNVEV (reference sequence). CDR3 sequence reads: CASSPATAGEFVNEQFF. As DNA, the CDR3 is TGTGCCAGCAGCCCCGCCACGGCAGGGGAGTTTGTTAATGAGCAGTTCTTC.